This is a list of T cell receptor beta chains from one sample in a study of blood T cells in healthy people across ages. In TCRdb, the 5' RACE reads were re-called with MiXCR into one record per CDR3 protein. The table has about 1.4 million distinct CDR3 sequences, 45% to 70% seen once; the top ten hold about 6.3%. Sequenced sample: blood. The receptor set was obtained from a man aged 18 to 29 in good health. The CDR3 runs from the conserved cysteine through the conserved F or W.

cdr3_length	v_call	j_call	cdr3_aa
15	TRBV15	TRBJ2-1	CATSRLAGGHNEQFF
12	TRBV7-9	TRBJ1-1	CATQDSNTEAFF
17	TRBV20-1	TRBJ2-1	CSANNPGLAGGINEQFF
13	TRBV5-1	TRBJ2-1	CASTQNVGNEQFF
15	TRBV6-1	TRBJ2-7	CASSYLGEGTYEQYF
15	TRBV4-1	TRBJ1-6	CASSQGNRADSPLHF
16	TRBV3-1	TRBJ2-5	CASSQVTAGALETQYF
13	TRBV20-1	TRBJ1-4	CSAGRTPNEKLFF
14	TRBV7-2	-	CASSLDFRGDEQYF
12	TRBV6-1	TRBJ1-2	CASGVGGSGYTF